A single sample is the source of the 31 T cell receptor beta chains below, sequenced in a study of T cell responses to AZD1222 COVID-19 vaccine. Method: immunoSEQ multiplex PCR; TCRdb's copy keeps in-frame clones and lacks some. This table holds over 110,000 clones, 92% found once. The sequences come from peripheral blood, collected 28 days after the second AZD1222 dose. These receptors came from an adult who received the AZD1222 COVID-19 vaccine.

This chain uses TRBV3-1 (or the pseudogene TRBV3-2) with TRBJ2-5; D uncertain. The V gene's germline CDR1 is LGHDT and CDR2 YNNKEL (reference sequence). This CDR3 comprises 11 residues. V lost 3 bases to trimming and J lost 4 bases, with 3 bases between them. CDR3 in amino acids: CASSHPETQYF. CDR3 DNA sequence: TGTGCCAGCAGCCACCCAGAGACCCAGTACTTC.

J is TRBJ1-2 and V is TRBV6-2 or TRBV6-3; TRBD1 might be the D (5 bases). CDR3 length: 13 residues. Trimming shortened V by 5 bases and J by 0 bases, and 7 bases separated the two germline ends. The V gene's germline CDR1 is MNHEY and CDR2 SVGEGT. CDR3 protein: CASSDSPNYGYTF. In DNA, the CDR3 is TGTGCCAGCAGTGACAGCCCTAACTATGGCTACACCTTC.

For the CDR3, the DNA is TGTGCCAGCAGCGTCGACAGGGACCCTCGGGAGACCCAGTACTTC. Translating gives CASSVDRDPRETQYF. J is TRBJ2-5 and V is TRBV9, with 7 positions matching TRBD1. The CDR3 has 15 amino acids. CDR1 SGDLS and CDR2 YYNGEE come from the germline V gene. Trimming removed 2 bases from V and 5 bases from J; junction bases left unmatched: 9.

The V gene is TRBV28, the J gene TRBJ2-2, with D possibly matching TRBD1 (6 bases). Trimming removed 8 bases from V and 0 bases from J, with 13 bases in between. CDR1 and CDR2 (germline): MDHEN, SYDVKM. This CDR3 contains 15 residues. The CDR3 DNA is TGTGCCAGCCGAGCCGGGACAACGAACACCGGGGAGCTGTTTTTT. Protein product: CASRAGTTNTGELFF. The full variable domain, completed using reference TRBV28 and TRBJ2-2, is DVKVTQSSRYLVKRTGEKVFLECVQDMDHENMFWYRQDPGLGLRLIYFSYDVKMKEKGDIPEGYSVSREKKERFSLILESASTNQTSMYLCASRAGTTNTGELFFGEGSRLTVL.

The V and J genes are TRBV5-4 and TRBJ1-1; no reliable D call. CDR3 length: 13 residues. Trimming cost V 1 base and J 1 base, with 5 bases left between them. From germline, CDR1 is SGHNT and CDR2 YYREEE (reference sequence). The CDR3 region has the DNA TGTGCCAGCAGCTTGTCTCCGAACACTGAAGCTTTCTTT. The encoded protein is CASSLSPNTEAFF.

The J gene is TRBJ1-5, the V gene TRBV7-6; no firm D call. Trimming took 1 base from V and 7 from J, leaving 17 bases between them. The CDR3 is 16 amino acids. Germline V gene lookup returns CDR1 SGHVS and CDR2 FNYEAQ. This CDR3 reads CASSLVERAIDQPQHF. Here the CDR3 DNA reads TGTGCCAGCAGCTTAGTGGAGAGGGCCATTGACCAGCCCCAGCATTTT. The complete variable domain, with remaining parts taken from reference TRBV7-6 and TRBJ1-5, reads GAGVSQSPRYKVTKRGQDVALRCDPISGHVSLYWYRQALGQGPEFLTYFNYEAQQDKSGLPNDRFSAERPEGSISTLTIQRTEQRDSAMYRCASSLVERAIDQPQHFGDGTRLSIL.

As for this clone: The identical CDR3 is also encoded by other nucleotide sequences in the sample. This chain joins TRBV12-3 or TRBV12-4 and TRBJ1-1; D call uncertain. Trimming took off 2 bases at V and 1 base at J, with 5 bases between the two ends. The CDR3 consists of 13 residues. CDR3 nucleotide sequence: TGTGCCAGCAGTTTATCTGGGAACACTGAAGCTTTCTTT. Encoded protein: CASSLSGNTEAFF.

The rearrangement links TRBV28 to TRBJ2-7, with 8 bases matching TRBD1. Germline trimming cut 3 bases from V and 2 bases from J; bases unmatched to any gene: 3. Germline V gene lookup returns CDR1 MDHEN and CDR2 SYDVKM. The CDR3 is made up of 14 amino acids. DNA for the CDR3: TGTGCCAGCAGTTTCGGGACAGGAGCCTACGAGCAGTACGTC. This sequence encodes CASSFGTGAYEQYV.

The rearrangement links TRBV6-1 to TRBJ2-7; the D is unclear. V was cut by 1 base and J by 2 bases, with 12 bases left in between. Germline CDR1 reads MNHNS; CDR2 reads SASEGT. CDR3 size: 15 residues. The CDR3 coding sequence is TGTGCCAGCAGTGAAGGTTTTGTGGGTGCCTACGAGCAGTACGTC. Amino acid sequence: CASSEGFVGAYEQYV.

This chain joins TRBV27 and TRBJ2-7; no reliable D call. Looked up from germline, CDR1 is MNHEY and CDR2 is SMNVEV (reference sequence). The CDR3 is 14 amino acids. Trimming left V 3 bases short and J 0 bases short, with 9 bases between. In nucleotides, the CDR3 is TGTGCCAGCAGTTTGGCCGCAAGCTCCTACGAGCAGTACTTC. Protein: CASSLAASSYEQYF.

This chain uses TRBV7-2 with TRBJ2-1; D may be TRBD2 (5 bases). Germline CDR1 reads SGHTA; CDR2 reads FQGNSA. There are 16 residues in the CDR3. Deletions cut 0 bases from V and 2 bases from J, with 11 bases between. The CDR3, as DNA: TGTGCCAGCAGCTTAGCGGGAACTAGGGCCTACAATGAGCAGTTCTTC. Amino acid sequence: CASSLAGTRAYNEQFF.

The chain joins TRBV11-3 to TRBJ2-2, with D possibly being TRBD1 (6 bases). The V end was cut by 2 bases, the J end by 2 bases, with 9 bases between. CDR3 size: 15 residues. Looked up from germline, CDR1 is SGHNT and CDR2 is YENEEA. The CDR3 bases are TGTGCCAGCAGCTTAAACAGGGCCAACACCGGGGAGCTGTTTTTT. Translating it yields CASSLNRANTGELFF. The full variable domain, in which reference TRBV11-3 and TRBJ2-2 provide the parts outside the CDR3, is EAGVVQSPRYKIIEKKQPVAFWCNPISGHNTLYWYLQNLGQGPELLIRYENEEAVDDSQLPKDRFSAERLKGVDSTLKIQPAELGDSAVYLCASSLNRANTGELFFGEGSRLTVL.

V is TRBV4-2 and J is TRBJ2-3; D gene uncertain. The V end lost 0 bases, the J end lost 8 bases, and 12 bases lay between the germline ends. Germline assignment: CDR1 LGHNA and CDR2 YNFKEQ. There are 14 residues in the CDR3. CDR3 bases: TGTGCCAGCAGCCAAGATGAAGGGTATACTACGCAGTATTTT. Translation: CASSQDEGYTTQYF.

The chain couples TRBV18 to TRBJ1-1, with 9 bases matching TRBD1. The CDR3 length is 15 residues. Trimming removed 4 bases from V and 3 bases from J; junction bases left unmatched: 6. CDR1 KGHSH and CDR2 LQKENI come from the germline V gene. The CDR3 region has the DNA TGTGCCAGCTCACTGGGACAGGGACAGGACACTGAAGCTTTCTTT. Translation gives CASSLGQGQDTEAFF.

The chain uses TRBV4-2 and TRBJ2-1, with D perhaps TRBD1 or TRBD2 (6 bases each). With 1 base removed from V and 8 bases from J, the gap between germline ends came to 12 bases. Germline loops: CDR1 LGHNA, CDR2 YNFKEQ. The CDR3 totals 14 residues. The CDR3 protein is CASSQARRGDEQFF. Written as DNA, the CDR3 is TGTGCCAGCAGCCAAGCCCGAAGGGGGGATGAGCAGTTCTTC.

The chain has TRBV5-4 and TRBJ1-2, with a tentative D call TRBD1 (6 bases). Germline V lookup: CDR1 SGHNT, CDR2 YYREEE (reference sequence). This CDR3 is built from 13 residues. Trimming removed 4 bases from V and 8 bases from J, with 15 bases in between. The chain's CDR3 is CASSTPDSFGYTF. The CDR3 DNA sequence: TGTGCCAGCAGCACTCCGGACAGCTTCGGCTACACCTTC.

The genes are TRBV5-6 and TRBJ1-2; a possible D gene is TRBD1 (5 bases). Trimming cost V 0 bases and J 4 bases, with 10 bases left between them. The CDR3 consists of 14 residues. Per germline, CDR1 SGHDT and CDR2 YYEEEE. CDR3 nucleotides: TGTGCCAGCAGCTTGGAGGGGACCATCTATGGCTACACCTTC. It is translated as CASSLEGTIYGYTF.

The CDR3 nucleotides are TGTGCCAGCAGCAGGACAGGGGACTCACCCCTCCACTTT. It yields the protein CASSRTGDSPLHF. V gene TRBV7-3 combines with J gene TRBJ1-6; 9 bases are a match to TRBD1. The V and J ends lost 5 bases and 10 bases, in that order; junction bases with no gene match: 3. In germline, CDR1 is SGHTA, CDR2 FQGTGA. The CDR3 loop spans 13 amino acids.

V gene TRBV29-1 combines with J gene TRBJ1-2; TRBD1 matches at 10 bases. The germline CDR1 and CDR2 sequences are SQVTM and ANQGSEA. This CDR3 contains 12 residues. The CDR3 DNA sequence: TGCAGTGTTCTTAGGGACAGGGGCGGCTACACCTTC. It codes for CSVLRDRGGYTF. Variable domain in full (rest from reference TRBV29-1 and TRBJ1-2): SAVISQKPSRDICQRGTSLTIQCQVDSQVTMMFWYRQQPGQSLTLIATANQGSEATYESGFVIDKFPISRPNLTFSTLTVSNMSPEDSSIYLCSVLRDRGGYTFGSGTRLTVV.

The chain employs TRBV7-6 and TRBJ2-2; D possibly corresponds to TRBD1 (5 bases). Germline V gene data show CDR1 as SGHVS and CDR2 as FNYEAQ. V lost 2 bases to trimming and J lost 3 bases, with 10 bases between them. The CDR3 has 15 amino acids. CDR3 coding DNA: TGTGCCAGCAGCTTATATGGGGCCTACACCGGGGAGCTGTTTTTT. The encoded protein is CASSLYGAYTGELFF.

This clone was recorded once. The CDR3 sequence is CASSQKGGGIEKLFF. The CDR3 coding sequence is TGCGCCAGCAGCCAAAAAGGGGGAGGTATTGAAAAACTGTTTTTT. The rearrangement uses TRBV4-3 and TRBJ1-4, with D possibly matching TRBD1 (6 bases). Trimming took off 2 bases at V and 7 bases at J, with 14 bases between the two ends. CDR1 is LGHNA, CDR2 YSLEER, per germline. This CDR3 comprises 15 residues.

The rearrangement uses TRBV18 and TRBJ2-7, with a tentative D call TRBD1 (5 bases). Germline lookup yields CDR1 KGHSH and CDR2 LQKENI. The V end was cut by 1 base, the J end by 5 bases, with 12 bases between. The CDR3 is made up of 14 amino acids. The CDR3 loop reads CASSPQKGIHEQYF. CDR3 sequence (DNA): TGTGCCAGCTCACCACAAAAGGGGATCCACGAGCAGTACTTC.

This chain uses TRBV28 with TRBJ2-5; a weak D match, TRBD2 (5 bases). The length of the CDR3 is 13 residues. CDR1 MDHEN and CDR2 SYDVKM come from the germline V gene. V lost 6 bases to trimming and J lost 5 bases, with 13 bases between them. The CDR3 protein is CASRLTSRETQYF. DNA for the CDR3: TGTGCCAGCAGACTTACTAGTCGGGAGACCCAGTACTTC.

The chain carries TRBV6-6 and TRBJ1-1, with unresolved D. The ends were cut back, 0 bases at V and 0 bases at J, with 5 bases in the middle. Germline V gene data show CDR1 as MNHNY and CDR2 as SVGAGI (reference sequence). The CDR3 has 14 residues. The CDR3, as DNA: TGTGCCAGCAGTTACTCGATTATGAACACTGAAGCTTTCTTT. Amino acid sequence: CASSYSIMNTEAFF.

This chain links TRBV19 with TRBJ2-3; D is uncertain. The ends were cut back, 2 bases at V and 5 bases at J, with 8 bases in the middle. The germline CDR1 and CDR2 sequences are LNHDA and SQIVND (reference sequence). This CDR3 comprises 13 residues. The CDR3 spells CASSITYEDTQYF. The CDR3 nucleotides are TGTGCCAGTAGTATAACGTATGAAGATACGCAGTATTTT.

The V gene is TRBV6-5, the J gene TRBJ1-3; D is possibly TRBD1 (5 bases). Germline values: CDR1 MNHEY, CDR2 SVGAGI. V shed 7 bases and J shed 0 bases, with 13 bases lying between them. This CDR3 is 15 amino acids long. CDR3 nucleotide sequence: TGTGCCAGCACTCGGGGACGTAGCTCTGGAAACACCATATATTTT. Translated, it gives CASTRGRSSGNTIYF.

The chain joins TRBV7-6 to TRBJ2-5; D possibly corresponds to TRBD2 (6 bases). The CDR3 totals 15 residues. Germline values: CDR1 SGHVS, CDR2 FNYEAQ. Trimming took off 3 bases at V and 2 bases at J, with 13 bases between the two ends. CDR3 protein: CASSFERAPQETQYF. As DNA, the CDR3 is TGTGCCAGCAGCTTCGAGCGGGCCCCTCAAGAGACCCAGTACTTC.

CDR3 sequence: CASSGWSGPATDTQYF. CDR3 DNA sequence: TGTGCCAGCAGTGGATGGTCGGGACCAGCAACAGATACGCAGTATTTT. The chain is built from TRBV2 and TRBJ2-3, with D perhaps being TRBD1 or TRBD2 (5 bases each). V was pared by 4 bases and J by 3 bases, with 17 bases between. The CDR3 totals 16 residues. Germline CDR1 is SNHLY and CDR2 is FYNNEI.

The V gene is TRBV11-2, the J gene TRBJ2-7; 7 nucleotides line up with TRBD1. Germline CDR1 is SGHAT and CDR2 is FQNNGV. V lost 5 bases to trimming and J lost 3 bases; unmatched junction nucleotides: 7. The CDR3 has 14 residues. In nucleotides, the CDR3 is TGTGCCAGCAGCCCTAGGGGGCAGCTCTACGAGCAGTACTTC. Protein sequence: CASSPRGQLYEQYF.

The chain is built from TRBV25-1 and TRBJ2-1; D possibly uses TRBD1 or TRBD2 (5 bases each). The CDR3 is 11 residues long. Germline V gene data show CDR1 as MGHDK and CDR2 as SYGVNS. Trimming stripped 8 bases from V and 9 bases from J, with 11 bases between. This CDR3 reads CASSAGGEQFF. CDR3 nucleotides: TGTGCCAGCTCGGCTGGGGGTGAGCAGTTCTTC.

This chain joins TRBV7-8 and TRBJ2-1; D may be TRBD1 or TRBD2 (5 bases each). CDR3 length equals 16 residues. V lost 5 bases and J lost 0, with 14 bases in between. CDR1 is SGHVS, CDR2 FQNEAQ, per germline. Here the CDR3 DNA reads TGTGCCAGCAGCGCCCCGAGGGGAAGCTCCTACAATGAGCAGTTCTTC. Translated: CASSAPRGSSYNEQFF.